These 10 T cell receptor beta chains were sequenced from one sample in a study of T-cell reconstitution after alpha-beta-depleted transplantation in children. Unique molecular identifiers were incorporated into the prepared TCRbeta library. TCRdb fed the PCR reads into MiXCR, producing one record per CDR3 protein. The sample includes approximately 1,000,000 distinct CDR3 sequences, under 30% of them seen just once. The sequencing used PBMCs, mostly from graft donor cells, collected 360 days after TCRalphabeta/CD19-depleted stem cell transplant. The source of these receptors is a boy less than two years old who had a stem cell transplant for SCID, so the T cells may come from the graft donor.

The chain employs TRBV5-5 and TRBJ1-1; D unclear. Deletions cut 0 bases from V and 2 bases from J, with 8 bases between. The CDR3 is made up of 14 amino acids. Germline assignment: CDR1 SGHKS and CDR2 YYEKEE (reference sequence). The CDR3 loop is CASSLGQQNTEAFF. CDR3 nucleotides: TGTGCCAGCAGCTTGGGGCAGCAAAACACTGAAGCTTTCTTT.

The chain couples TRBV4-1 to TRBJ1-1, with D unresolved. V shed 3 bases and J shed 0 bases, with 8 bases lying between them. Germline V gives CDR1 MGHRA, CDR2 YSYEKL. This CDR3 comprises 14 residues. CDR3 nucleotide sequence: TGCGCCAGCAGCCACGGACCCATGAACACTGAAGCTTTCTTT. Amino acids: CASSHGPMNTEAFF.

This clonotype came up a few times. This chain links TRBV6-2 or TRBV6-3 with TRBJ1-2; D is unclear. The CDR3 runs 13 residues. V lost 6 bases and J lost 3, with 11 bases in between. Germline lookup yields CDR1 MNHEY and CDR2 SVGEGT. The CDR3 nucleotides are TGTGCCAGCAGGGCCACTCGGGACTATGGCTACACCTTC. Amino acid sequence: CASRATRDYGYTF.

The rearrangement joins TRBV5-5 to TRBJ2-1; weak D call: TRBD1 (5 bases). CDR1 is SGHKS and CDR2 is YYEKEE in the germline V gene (reference sequence). V shed 4 bases and J shed 9 bases, with 20 bases lying between them. CDR3 size: 15 residues. CDR3 sequence (DNA): TGTGCCAGCAGCGGGGCAGGCGGCAAGGGTGGTGAGCAGTTCTTC. Its translation: CASSGAGGKGGEQFF. The complete variable domain, with remaining parts taken from reference TRBV5-5 and TRBJ2-1, reads DAGVTQSPTHLIKTRGQQVTLRCSPISGHKSVSWYQQVLGQGPQFIFQYYEKEERGRGNFPDRFSARQFPNYSSELNVNALLLGDSALYLCASSGAGGKGGEQFFGPGTRLTVL.

The rearrangement joins TRBV20-1 to TRBJ2-3; 7 nucleotides agree with TRBD1. The CDR3 loop spans 16 amino acids. CDR1 is DFQATT, CDR2 SNEGSKA, per germline (reference sequence). V lost 0 bases, J lost 2 bases, and 8 bases stayed unmatched. The DNA of the CDR3 is TGCAGTGCTAGAGATCTTGACAGGGAGAACACAGATACGCAGTATTTT. Translating it yields CSARDLDRENTDTQYF.

This chain uses TRBV5-1 with TRBJ2-1, with 9 nucleotides matching TRBD2. V trimming: 2 bases; J trimming: 9 bases; junction bases outside the gene matches: 9. The V gene's germline CDR1 is SGHRS and CDR2 YFSETQ. This CDR3 region has 15 residues. The CDR3 DNA reads TGCGCCAGCAGCTTTGCGGGGGGGCCGGAGGCTGAGCAGTTCTTC. Amino acids: CASSFAGGPEAEQFF.

This clonotype has at least ten counts. The chain carries TRBV6-1 and TRBJ2-7; D might be TRBD1 (6 bases). Germline V lookup: CDR1 MNHNS, CDR2 SASEGT. This CDR3 has 16 amino acids. V was shortened by 0 bases and J by 3 bases, with 15 bases between the two germline ends. Written as DNA, the CDR3 is TGTGCCAGCAGTGAAGCTATTACAGGGTTACGCTACGAGCAGTACTTC. Translating gives CASSEAITGLRYEQYF.

This chain links TRBV2 with TRBJ1-2; 9 nucleotides agree with TRBD1. This CDR3 has 18 amino acids. The germline gives CDR1 SNHLY, CDR2 FYNNEI. The J segment lost 5 bases and the V segment lost 7 bases, leaving 20 bases of the junction unmatched. CDR3 nucleotide sequence: TGTGCCAGCACCCATTATCCACCAATAACAGGGGGCGCGTATGGCTACACCTTC. This gives the protein CASTHYPPITGGAYGYTF. The full variable domain, its missing parts supplied by reference TRBV2 and TRBJ1-2, is EPEVTQTPSHQVTQMGQEVILRCVPISNHLYFYWYRQILGQKVEFLVSFYNNEISEKSEIFDDQFSVERPDGSNFTLKIRSTKLEDSAMYFCASTHYPPITGGAYGYTFGSGTRLTVV.

This clonotype was seen more than once but under ten times. The gene calls are TRBV28 and TRBJ1-5; D possibly corresponds to TRBD1 (5 bases). With 2 bases removed from V and 0 bases from J, the gap between germline ends came to 11 bases. CDR3 size: 16 residues. From germline, CDR1 is MDHEN and CDR2 SYDVKM. This chain's CDR3 is CASSLPTGDSNQPQHF. The CDR3 nucleotides read TGTGCCAGCAGTTTACCCACAGGAGATAGCAATCAGCCCCAGCATTTT.

The chain couples TRBV12-3 or TRBV12-4 to TRBJ2-5; D assignment may be TRBD1 or TRBD2 (6 bases each). The V end was cut by 7 bases, the J end by 0 bases, with 18 bases between. CDR3 size: 16 residues. The CDR3 DNA is TGTGCCAGCACCGCAGAGGGGGGAGAGTACCAAGAGACCCAGTACTTC. The encoded protein is CASTAEGGEYQETQYF.